The T cell receptor (beta chain) under discussion was sequenced for a study of OX40 agonist ivuxolimab in advanced cancers. For the wider study: The costimulatory receptor OX40 (CD134) was targeted by ivuxolimab, a fully human IgG2 agonistic monoclonal antibody. Intravenous ivuxolimab was administered to patients every 2 weeks at six dose levels: 0.01, 0.1, 0.3, 1.5, 3 and 10 mg/kg. Among the approximately 50 dose-escalation patients, about 19 had hepatocellular carcinoma, approximately 15 melanoma, 9 renal cell carcinoma and 9 head and neck cancer. In the dose-escalation cohort, around four fifths of patients were male, and the mean age was around 60 years, with a range of 23 to 79. Patients were allowed to have had prior anti-PD-1, anti-PD-L1 or anti-CTLA-4 therapy, and 40% of the dose-escalation patients had been treated with checkpoint inhibitors. Partial responses were achieved by three dose-escalation patients, of whom one had hepatocellular carcinoma and two had cutaneous melanoma. The point of sequencing TCRbeta in the periphery was to test whether ivuxolimab changed TCR sequence diversity and drove clonal T-cell expansion. The paper reports the monotherapy dose-escalation portion (N ≈ 50 patients) of the phase I ivuxolimab trial.

Genomic DNA was extracted from sorted cells for sequencing of the TCRbeta CDR3 region. TCRbeta CDR3 regions were sequenced using the immunoSEQ Assay. TCRdb re-hosts the immuneACCESS table, in-frame sequences only. Its copies lack some clones; in the studies checked, an unresolved V gene accounts for under half of them, and the cause for the rest is not known. A total of 100,000 or so clones appear in this sample, 70% to 90% of them only once. 3.5% to 4% of the sample goes to the ten largest clones. General study outcomes and caveats: After ivuxolimab, more expanded clones were found on average in CD8+ T cells than in CD4+ T cells. At doses of 0.1 to 3.0 mg/kg, clonal expansion of both CD4+ and CD8+ blood T cells was observed from baseline to week 6. Low levels of normalized T-cell clonal expansion were also seen in some nonresponding patients. In partial responders in the 0.1-3.0 mg/kg groups, normalized peripheral clonal expansion was found to be among the lowest, especially among CD8+ T cells. Which antigens the clonally expanded peripheral T cells were specific for was not determined.

For this clone: This clone's antigen is unknown. Base qualities are not provided; no much larger clone lies one nucleotide away.

Patients with a history of autoimmune disease or receiving systemic immunosuppression were excluded from the trial. Peripheral blood for TCR sequencing was drawn from every dose cohort at baseline, at cycle 4 day 1 and at cycle 7 day 1. The samples were drawn from a first-in-human, open-label, multicenter phase I dose-escalation trial of ivuxolimab. Adults with locally advanced or metastatic melanoma, renal cell carcinoma, hepatocellular carcinoma or head and neck squamous cell carcinoma were enrolled in the trial. Before TCR sequencing, CD4+ and CD8+ T cells were separately sorted from peripheral blood. The CDR3 holds 14 amino acids from the cysteine to the phenylalanine. Just the 42-base CDR3 DNA is kept, in frame starting at base 1. After removal of 6 bases from V and 5 bases from J, the junction retains 8 bases not matched to a gene. CDR1 and CDR2 (SNHLY, FYNNEI) derive from the germline V gene.

The rearrangement joined TRBV2 to TRBJ2-5; the central 8 bases match TRBD1. Here the sequenced sample was CD4+ or CD8+ T cells sorted from blood, taken in a trial of the OX40 agonist ivuxolimab. The sequence was obtained from an adult with an advanced solid tumor such as melanoma, head and neck, liver or kidney cancer. Here is the DNA: TGTGCCAGCAGGCCCGACAGGGGCTGGGAGACCCAGTACTTC. The encoded protein is CASRPDRGWETQYF.